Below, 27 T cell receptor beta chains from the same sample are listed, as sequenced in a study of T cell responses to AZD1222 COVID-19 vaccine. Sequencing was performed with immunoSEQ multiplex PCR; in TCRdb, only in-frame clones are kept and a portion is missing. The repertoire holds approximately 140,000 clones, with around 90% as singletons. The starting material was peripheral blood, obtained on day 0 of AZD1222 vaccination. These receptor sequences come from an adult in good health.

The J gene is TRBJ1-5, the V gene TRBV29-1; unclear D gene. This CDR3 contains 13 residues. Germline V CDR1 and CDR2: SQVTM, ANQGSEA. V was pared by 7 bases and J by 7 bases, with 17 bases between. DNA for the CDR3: TGCAGCGCGAGTCCTACAGAAGGGCAGCCCCAGCATTTT. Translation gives CSASPTEGQPQHF. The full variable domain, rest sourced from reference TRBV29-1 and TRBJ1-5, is SAVISQKPSRDICQRGTSLTIQCQVDSQVTMMFWYRQQPGQSLTLIATANQGSEATYESGFVIDKFPISRPNLTFSTLTVSNMSPEDSSIYLCSASPTEGQPQHFGDGTRLSIL.

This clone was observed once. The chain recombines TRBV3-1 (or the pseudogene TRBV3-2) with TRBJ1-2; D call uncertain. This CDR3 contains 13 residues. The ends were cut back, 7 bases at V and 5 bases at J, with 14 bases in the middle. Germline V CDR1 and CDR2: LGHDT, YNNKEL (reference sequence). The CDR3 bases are TGTGCCAGCACCCCCCCGTGGGGTTATGGCTACACCTTC. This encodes CASTPPWGYGYTF.

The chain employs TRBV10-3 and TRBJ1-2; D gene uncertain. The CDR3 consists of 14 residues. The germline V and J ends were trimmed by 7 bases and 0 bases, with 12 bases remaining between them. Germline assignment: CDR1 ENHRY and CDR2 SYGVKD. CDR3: CAIMGSGTNYGYTF. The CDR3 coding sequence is TGTGCCATCATGGGGTCGGGTACTAACTATGGCTACACCTTC.

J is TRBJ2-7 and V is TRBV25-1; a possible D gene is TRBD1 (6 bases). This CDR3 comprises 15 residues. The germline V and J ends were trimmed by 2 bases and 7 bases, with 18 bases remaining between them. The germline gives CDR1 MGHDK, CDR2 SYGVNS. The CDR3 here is CASSEMAGAPGEQYF. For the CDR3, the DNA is TGTGCCAGCAGTGAAATGGCAGGGGCCCCTGGAGAGCAGTACTTC.

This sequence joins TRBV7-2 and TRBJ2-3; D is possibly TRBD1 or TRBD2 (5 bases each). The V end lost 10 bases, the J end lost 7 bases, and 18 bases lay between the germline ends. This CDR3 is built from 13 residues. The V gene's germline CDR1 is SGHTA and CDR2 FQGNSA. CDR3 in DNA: TGTGCCATCCGGGACCCACGGTCCCATACGCAGTATTTT. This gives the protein CAIRDPRSHTQYF.

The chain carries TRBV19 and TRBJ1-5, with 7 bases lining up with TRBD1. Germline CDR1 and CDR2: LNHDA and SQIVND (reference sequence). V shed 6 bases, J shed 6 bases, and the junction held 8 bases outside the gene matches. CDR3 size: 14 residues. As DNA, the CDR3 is TGTGCCAGTAGGGACAGGCTCTCTCGTCAGCCCCAGCATTTT. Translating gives CASRDRLSRQPQHF.

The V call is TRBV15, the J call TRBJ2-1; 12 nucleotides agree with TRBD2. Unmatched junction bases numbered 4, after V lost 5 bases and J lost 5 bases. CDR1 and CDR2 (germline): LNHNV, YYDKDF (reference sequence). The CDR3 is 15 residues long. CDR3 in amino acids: CATSLRLAGDNEQFF. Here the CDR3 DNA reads TGTGCCACCAGCCTAAGACTAGCGGGAGACAATGAGCAGTTCTTC.

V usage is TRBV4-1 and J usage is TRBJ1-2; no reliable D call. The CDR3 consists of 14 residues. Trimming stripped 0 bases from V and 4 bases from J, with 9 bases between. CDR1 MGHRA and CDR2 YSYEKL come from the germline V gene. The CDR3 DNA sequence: TGCGCCAGCAGCCAAGATCGTGCAGGCTATGGCTACACCTTC. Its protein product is CASSQDRAGYGYTF.

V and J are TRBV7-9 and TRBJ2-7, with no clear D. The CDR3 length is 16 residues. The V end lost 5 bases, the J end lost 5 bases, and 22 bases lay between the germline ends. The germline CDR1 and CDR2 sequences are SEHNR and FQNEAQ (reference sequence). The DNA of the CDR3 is TGTGCCAGCAGCGCCTCAGCTTCACTCCCGAGCCACGAGCAGTACTTC. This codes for CASSASASLPSHEQYF.

CDR3 DNA sequence: TGTGCCAGCAGTTCCCTCCGCCGCTACACCTTC. Translating gives CASSSLRRYTF. The chain is built from TRBV28 and TRBJ1-2, with unresolved D. Trimming removed 4 bases from V and 9 bases from J, with 9 bases in between. This CDR3 spans 11 amino acids. Germline V gene sequence: CDR1 MDHEN, CDR2 SYDVKM.

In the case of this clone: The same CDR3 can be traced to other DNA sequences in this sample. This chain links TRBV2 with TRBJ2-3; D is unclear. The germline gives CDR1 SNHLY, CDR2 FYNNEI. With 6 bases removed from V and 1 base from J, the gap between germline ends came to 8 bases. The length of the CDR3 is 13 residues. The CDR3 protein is CASSLAGTDTQYF. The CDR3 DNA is TGTGCCAGCAGCCTCGCGGGCACAGATACGCAGTATTTT.

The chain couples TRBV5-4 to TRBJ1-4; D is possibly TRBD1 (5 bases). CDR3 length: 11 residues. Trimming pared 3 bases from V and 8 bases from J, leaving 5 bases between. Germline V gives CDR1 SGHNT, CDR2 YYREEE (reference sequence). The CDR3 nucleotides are TGTGCCAGCAGCTGGGGGGAAAAACTGTTTTTT. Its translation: CASSWGEKLFF.

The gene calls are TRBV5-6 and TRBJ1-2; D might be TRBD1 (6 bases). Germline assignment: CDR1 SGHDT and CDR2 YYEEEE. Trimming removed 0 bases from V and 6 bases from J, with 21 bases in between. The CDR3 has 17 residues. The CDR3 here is CASSLDRRQAALNGYTF. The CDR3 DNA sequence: TGTGCCAGCAGCTTGGATAGGCGACAGGCCGCCTTGAATGGCTACACCTTC.

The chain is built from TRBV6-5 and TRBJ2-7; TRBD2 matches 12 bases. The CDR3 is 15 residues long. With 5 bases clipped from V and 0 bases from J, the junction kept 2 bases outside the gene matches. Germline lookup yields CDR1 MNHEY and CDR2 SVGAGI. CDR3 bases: TGTGCCAGCAGTCCGACTAGCGGGAGCTCCTACGAGCAGTACTTC. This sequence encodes CASSPTSGSSYEQYF.

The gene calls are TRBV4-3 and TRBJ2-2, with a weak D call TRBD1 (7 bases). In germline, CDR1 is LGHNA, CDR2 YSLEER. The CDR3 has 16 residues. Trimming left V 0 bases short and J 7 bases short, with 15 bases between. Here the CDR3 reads CASSQDVNRGGGELFF. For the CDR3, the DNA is TGCGCCAGCAGCCAAGATGTGAACAGGGGAGGCGGGGAGCTGTTTTTT.

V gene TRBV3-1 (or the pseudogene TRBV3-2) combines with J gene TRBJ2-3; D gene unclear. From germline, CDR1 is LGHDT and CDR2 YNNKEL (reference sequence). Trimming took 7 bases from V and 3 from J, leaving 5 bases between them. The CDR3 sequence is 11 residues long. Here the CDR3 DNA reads TGTGCCAGCATAGGGACAGATACGCAGTATTTT. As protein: CASIGTDTQYF.

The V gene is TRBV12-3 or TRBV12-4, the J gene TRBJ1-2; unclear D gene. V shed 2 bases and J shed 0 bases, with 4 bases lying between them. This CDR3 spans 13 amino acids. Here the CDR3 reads CASSLRTNYGYTF. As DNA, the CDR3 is TGTGCCAGCAGTTTAAGGACTAACTATGGCTACACCTTC.

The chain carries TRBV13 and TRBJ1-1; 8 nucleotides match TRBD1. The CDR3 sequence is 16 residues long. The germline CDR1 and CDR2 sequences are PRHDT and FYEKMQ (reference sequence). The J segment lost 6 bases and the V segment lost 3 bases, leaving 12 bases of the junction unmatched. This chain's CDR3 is CASSFPGQGKGAEAFF. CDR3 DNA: TGTGCCAGCAGCTTCCCCGGACAGGGAAAAGGCGCTGAAGCTTTCTTT.

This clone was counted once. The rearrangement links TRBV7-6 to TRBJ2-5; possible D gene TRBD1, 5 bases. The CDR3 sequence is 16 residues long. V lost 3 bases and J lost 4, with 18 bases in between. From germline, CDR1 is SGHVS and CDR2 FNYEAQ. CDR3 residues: CASSFGLRGPGETQYF. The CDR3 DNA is TGTGCCAGCAGCTTTGGGCTAAGGGGCCCCGGAGAGACCCAGTACTTC.

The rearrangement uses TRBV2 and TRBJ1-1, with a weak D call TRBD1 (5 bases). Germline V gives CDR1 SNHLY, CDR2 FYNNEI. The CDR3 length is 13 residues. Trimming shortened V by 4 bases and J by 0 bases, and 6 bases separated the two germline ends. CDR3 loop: CASSGQMNTEAFF. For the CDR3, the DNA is TGTGCCAGCAGTGGACAGATGAACACTGAAGCTTTCTTT.

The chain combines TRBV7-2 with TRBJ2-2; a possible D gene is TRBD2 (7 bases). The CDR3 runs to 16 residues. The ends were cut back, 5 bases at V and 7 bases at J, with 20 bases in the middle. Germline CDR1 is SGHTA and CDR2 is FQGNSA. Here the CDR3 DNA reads TGTGCCAGCAGCCCGATTGGGGGGGGGCTAAGCGGGGAGCTGTTTTTT. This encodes CASSPIGGGLSGELFF.

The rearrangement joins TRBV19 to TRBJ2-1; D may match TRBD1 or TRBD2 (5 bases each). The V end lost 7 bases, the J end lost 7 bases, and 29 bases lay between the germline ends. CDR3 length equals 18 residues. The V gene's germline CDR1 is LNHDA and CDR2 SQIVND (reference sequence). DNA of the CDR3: TGTGCCAGTACCTATCGGCACCAGTGGGACGGTTTTGGTAATGAGCAGTTCTTC. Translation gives CASTYRHQWDGFGNEQFF.

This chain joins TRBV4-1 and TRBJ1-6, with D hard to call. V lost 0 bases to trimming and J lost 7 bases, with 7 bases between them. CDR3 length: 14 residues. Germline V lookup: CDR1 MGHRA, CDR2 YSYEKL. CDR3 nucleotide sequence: TGCGCCAGCAGCCAAGATTTAAGAAATTCACCCCTCCACTTT. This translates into CASSQDLRNSPLHF.

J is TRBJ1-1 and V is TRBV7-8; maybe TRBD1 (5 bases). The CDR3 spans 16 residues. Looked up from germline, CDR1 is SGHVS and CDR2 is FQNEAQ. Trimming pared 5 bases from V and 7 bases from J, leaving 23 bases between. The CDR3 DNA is TGTGCCAGCAGCCATGACGACGGACGGGGGAGGGGTGAAGCTTTCTTT. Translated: CASSHDDGRGRGEAFF.

The CDR3 DNA reads TGCGCCAGCAGCCAAGAATACGGCTTCCTCCACTTT. It is translated as CASSQEYGFLHF. The rearrangement links TRBV4-1 to TRBJ1-6; the D is unclear. Per the germline V gene, CDR1 is MGHRA and CDR2 is YSYEKL. This CDR3 spans 12 amino acids. V lost 0 bases to trimming and J lost 15 bases, with 9 bases between them.

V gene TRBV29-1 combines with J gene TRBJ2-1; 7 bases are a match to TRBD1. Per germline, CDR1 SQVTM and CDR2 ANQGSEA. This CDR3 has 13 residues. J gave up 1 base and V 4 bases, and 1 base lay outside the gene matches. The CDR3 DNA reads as TGCAGCGTTGGGGACAGATCCTACAATGAGCAGTTCTTC. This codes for CSVGDRSYNEQFF.

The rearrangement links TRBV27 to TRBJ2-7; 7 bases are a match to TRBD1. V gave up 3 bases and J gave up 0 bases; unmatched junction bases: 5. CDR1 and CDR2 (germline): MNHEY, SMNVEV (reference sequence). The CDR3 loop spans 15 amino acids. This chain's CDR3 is CASSFSPGGSYEQYF. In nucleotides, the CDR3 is TGTGCCAGCAGTTTTTCCCCAGGGGGCTCCTACGAGCAGTACTTC.